Shown below are 14 T cell receptor beta chains from a single sample sequenced in a study of blood T cell repertoires in COVID-19. Here immunoSEQ multiplex PCR was the method, and the copy in TCRdb shows in-frame clones only, minus some. The sample lists 180,000 or so clones, around 83% occurring once. Sequenced material: PBMCs or T cells enriched from blood (not recorded which). The receptors were sampled from a woman in her 50s in a cohort exposed to, infected with or recovered from COVID-19 (not recorded which).

The chain carries TRBV7-8 and TRBJ2-3; 11 bases line up with TRBD2. Germline CDR1 is SGHVS and CDR2 is FQNEAQ. The CDR3 runs 16 residues. With 5 bases clipped from V and 0 bases from J, the junction kept 4 bases outside the gene matches. CDR3 residues: CASSPWTSGSTDTQYF. The CDR3 region has the DNA TGTGCCAGCAGCCCATGGACTAGCGGGAGCACAGATACGCAGTATTTT. The full variable domain, with the rest looked up from reference TRBV7-8 and TRBJ2-3, is GAGVSQSPRYKVAKRGQDVALRCDPISGHVSLFWYQQALGQGPEFLTYFQNEAQLDKSGLPSDRFFAERPEGSVSTLKIQRTQQEDSAVYLCASSPWTSGSTDTQYFGPGTRLTVL.

This clone has more than one count but fewer than ten. The chain uses TRBV21-1 and TRBJ2-7; TRBD1 is taken as the D call from the table, unchecked against the DNA. TRBV21-1 is described as a pseudogene. The CDR3 totals 17 residues. The CDR3 DNA follows: TGTGCCAGCAGCAAATCGAGGGGACAGCCCAGCTCCTACGAGCAGTACTTC. Amino acids: CASSKSRGQPSSYEQYF.

This clone has only one observation. The chain carries TRBV19 and TRBJ2-1, with TRBD2 as a possible D gene (6 bases). Germline V lookup: CDR1 LNHDA, CDR2 SQIVND (reference sequence). Trimming took 7 bases from V and 3 from J, leaving 13 bases between them. This CDR3 contains 14 residues. The CDR3 DNA sequence: TGTGCCAGTACACTGGGGGGTTACTACAATGAGCAGTTCTTC. Its translation: CASTLGGYYNEQFF.

This clone was observed once. This chain uses TRBV28 with TRBJ1-6, with 7 bases lining up with TRBD1. Germline values: CDR1 MDHEN, CDR2 SYDVKM. CDR3 length: 16 residues. Germline trimming cut 5 bases from V and 14 bases from J; bases unmatched to any gene: 18. This CDR3 is CASSPDRRQGEHSLHF. The CDR3 bases are TGTGCCAGCAGTCCCGATAGAAGACAGGGCGAGCATTCCCTCCACTTT. Full variable domain (rest looked up from reference TRBV28 and TRBJ1-6): DVKVTQSSRYLVKRTGEKVFLECVQDMDHENMFWYRQDPGLGLRLIYFSYDVKMKEKGDIPEGYSVSREKKERFSLILESASTNQTSMYLCASSPDRRQGEHSLHFGNGTRLTVT.

The chain recombines TRBV5-4 with TRBJ2-2; D gene unclear. CDR3 length equals 14 residues. CDR1 SGHNT and CDR2 YYREEE come from the germline V gene (reference sequence). V was trimmed by 3 bases and J by 4 bases, leaving 10 bases between them. DNA of the CDR3: TGTGCCAGCAGCTCCCTCCGTAGCACCGGGGAGCTGTTTTTT. It encodes CASSSLRSTGELFF.

This chain joins TRBV9 and TRBJ1-4, with 9 bases lining up with TRBD1. The CDR3 is 18 residues long. Per germline, CDR1 SGDLS and CDR2 YYNGEE. V shed 3 bases, J shed 12 bases, and the junction held 21 bases outside the gene matches. CDR3 nucleotide sequence: TGTGCCAGCAGCGCCAGACGATCCCCGGGACAGGGTATTCAGGAACTGTTTTTT. Translating gives CASSARRSPGQGIQELFF.

V usage is TRBV5-1 and J usage is TRBJ1-2; 10 nucleotides align to TRBD1. Germline V gene data show CDR1 as SGHRS and CDR2 as YFSETQ. The CDR3 is made up of 14 amino acids. J gave up 4 bases and V 4 bases, and 4 bases lay outside the gene matches. CDR3: CASSRDRGSYGYTF. The CDR3 nucleotides read TGCGCCAGCAGCAGGGACAGGGGTAGCTATGGCTACACCTTC.

This sequence joins TRBV27 and TRBJ1-2; D unclear. V was pared by 0 bases and J by 3 bases, with 11 bases between. Looked up from germline, CDR1 is MNHEY and CDR2 is SMNVEV (reference sequence). CDR3 length equals 15 residues. CDR3 residues: CASSLSTATYYGYTF. CDR3 DNA sequence: TGTGCCAGCAGTTTATCCACAGCAACCTACTATGGCTACACCTTC.

J is TRBJ2-7 and V is TRBV10-3; TRBD1 aligns across 9 bases. Unmatched junction bases numbered 7, after V lost 7 bases and J lost 6 bases. The CDR3 contains 13 residues. From germline, CDR1 is ENHRY and CDR2 SYGVKD. This chain's CDR3 is CAIKRTGDVEQYF. Here the CDR3 DNA reads TGTGCCATCAAGAGGACAGGGGACGTCGAGCAGTACTTC.

The V call is TRBV18, the J call TRBJ1-1; D unclear. Trimming took 3 bases from V and 8 from J, leaving 10 bases between them. The CDR3 has 12 residues. Germline CDR1 and CDR2: KGHSH and LQKENI. The CDR3 spells CASSPTEVEAFF. CDR3 bases: TGTGCCAGCTCACCTACGGAGGTGGAAGCTTTCTTT.

The chain links TRBV12-2 to TRBJ1-4; whether TRBD1, the table's D call, matches the DNA was not checked. TRBV12-2 is listed as a pseudogene. The CDR3 sequence is 17 residues long. Here the CDR3 DNA reads TGTGCAAGTCGCTTAGATCGCCGGGGCAGGGGTAATGAAAAACTGTTTTTT. Its protein is CASRLDRRGRGNEKLFF.

This sequence joins TRBV6-1 and TRBJ2-7; D is unclear. This CDR3 contains 12 residues. Germline CDR1 MNHNS, CDR2 SASEGT. V was trimmed by 2 bases and J by 2 bases, leaving 4 bases between them. CDR3 nucleotide sequence: TGTGCCAGCAGTGAACGGGCCTACGAGCAGTACTTC. Protein: CASSERAYEQYF.

V is TRBV19 and J is TRBJ2-3; 8 nucleotides line up with TRBD2. The CDR3 sequence is 14 residues long. V dropped 5 bases and J dropped 5; count of bases not matched to a gene: 6. Looked up from germline, CDR1 is LNHDA and CDR2 is SQIVND (reference sequence). As DNA, the CDR3 is TGTGCCAGTAGTGGAGCGGGAGTAGGAGATACGCAGTATTTT. Protein product: CASSGAGVGDTQYF.

DNA for the CDR3: TGCGCCAGCAGCCAGAGACAGGCCGATACGCAGTATTTT. Translating gives CASSQRQADTQYF. The genes are TRBV5-1 and TRBJ2-3; the D gene is possibly TRBD1 (6 bases). The V and J ends lost 4 bases and 6 bases respectively, with 12 bases between them. This CDR3 is 13 amino acids long. The germline gives CDR1 SGHRS, CDR2 YFSETQ.